These 10 T cell receptor beta chains originate from one sample sequenced in a study of patients and donors after allogeneic stem cell transplantation. TCRdb reprocessed the RT-PCR reads with MiXCR, giving one entry per CDR3 protein. The sample consists of approximately 200,000 distinct CDR3 sequences, 41% of them appearing once. The material sequenced was blood, either unsorted or a sorted T cell fraction (not recorded which). All receptors come from a human donor who was either an allogeneic HSCT recipient or a stem cell or donor lymphocyte infusion donor (not recorded which). It is not recorded whose cells these are; they may come from a transplant donor.

This clonotype was picked up many times. The chain carries TRBV12-3 or TRBV12-4 and TRBJ1-1; TRBD1 matches at 8 bases. Trimming removed 6 bases from V and 11 bases from J; junction bases left unmatched: 5. This CDR3 spans 11 amino acids. The CDR3 spells CASRSTGEAFF. Written as DNA, the CDR3 is TGTGCCAGCAGGTCGACAGGGGAGGCTTTCTTT.

The rearrangement uses TRBV5-4 and TRBJ2-1; 7 positions match TRBD2. Germline V gives CDR1 SGHNT, CDR2 YYREEE (reference sequence). This CDR3 contains 15 residues. Trimming at V came to 4 bases and at J to 2 bases, leaving 6 bases not matched to a gene. As DNA, the CDR3 is TGTGCCAGCAGCCCGGGACTAAAACCCTACAATGAGCAGTTCTTC. Its protein is CASSPGLKPYNEQFF. Full variable domain (rest looked up from reference TRBV5-4 and TRBJ2-1): ETGVTQSPTHLIKTRGQQVTLRCSSQSGHNTVSWYQQALGQGPQFIFQYYREEENGRGNFPPRFSGLQFPNYSSELNVNALELDDSALYLCASSPGLKPYNEQFFGPGTRLTVL.

There are a few counts of this clonotype. This sequence joins TRBV7-9 and TRBJ1-2, with unresolved D. The ends were cut back, 1 base at V and 3 bases at J, with 15 bases in the middle. The CDR3 runs 16 residues. Germline loops: CDR1 SEHNR, CDR2 FQNEAQ (reference sequence). CDR3 region: CASSLGGPGTHYGYTF. The CDR3 DNA is TGTGCCAGCAGCTTAGGGGGTCCCGGAACCCACTATGGCTACACCTTC.

The J gene is TRBJ1-1, the V gene TRBV7-8; perhaps TRBD1 as D (5 bases). The germline CDR1 and CDR2 sequences are SGHVS and FQNEAQ. Trimming left V 1 base short and J 5 bases short, with 23 bases between. The CDR3 is 18 residues long. The CDR3 DNA reads TGTGCCAGCAGCTTAGGTAGGGGTTTGGTTAGAGGGAAGACTGAAGCTTTCTTT. Amino acid sequence: CASSLGRGLVRGKTEAFF.

This chain uses TRBV6-5 with TRBJ2-7; 10 nucleotides align to TRBD2. The CDR3 has 17 amino acids. Germline V gene data show CDR1 as MNHEY and CDR2 as SVGAGI. V was clipped by 0 bases and J by 2 bases; unmatched bases: 7. The CDR3 is CASSYSFRTSGAYEQYF. The CDR3 region has the DNA TGTGCCAGCAGTTACTCCTTCCGGACTAGCGGAGCCTACGAGCAGTACTTC.

The chain combines TRBV6-5 with TRBJ2-7, with 9 bases lining up with TRBD2. Germline CDR1 reads MNHEY; CDR2 reads SVGAGI. J was trimmed by 3 bases and V by 2 bases; bases with no gene match: 8. CDR3 length equals 16 residues. This chain's CDR3 is CASSYSRLAGNYEQYF. The DNA for the CDR3 is TGTGCCAGCAGTTACAGTAGGCTAGCGGGAAACTACGAGCAGTACTTC.

The chain combines TRBV2 with TRBJ1-1; a weak D match, TRBD1 (6 bases). This CDR3 region has 16 residues. V lost 2 bases to trimming and J lost 0 bases, with 13 bases between them. CDR1 and CDR2 from the germline V gene are SNHLY and FYNNEI. Here the CDR3 reads CASSESTGRMNTEAFF. Written as DNA, the CDR3 is TGTGCCAGCAGTGAATCGACAGGACGAATGAACACTGAAGCTTTCTTT.

The genes are TRBV7-2 and TRBJ2-1; D ambiguous. The V and J ends lost 1 base and 5 bases respectively, with 9 bases between them. Germline CDR1 and CDR2: SGHTA and FQGNSA. This CDR3 has 14 residues. The CDR3 sequence: CASSLEIHHNEQFF. In DNA, the CDR3 is TGTGCCAGCAGCTTAGAAATACACCACAATGAGCAGTTCTTC.

This clonotype has only a few counts. The chain carries TRBV12-3 or TRBV12-4 and TRBJ1-4, with 10 bases that match TRBD1. CDR3 length: 14 residues. With V trimmed by 4 bases and J by 8 bases, 4 bases remained unmatched. The CDR3 coding sequence is TGTGCCAGCAGTTCGACAGGGGGCGTCGAAAAACTGTTTTTT. This translates into CASSSTGGVEKLFF.

This clonotype appeared many times. V usage is TRBV3-1 and J usage is TRBJ2-1; 10 bases map to TRBD2. CDR3 length: 15 residues. Germline V lookup: CDR1 LGHDT, CDR2 YNNKEL (reference sequence). J lost 4 bases, V lost 4 bases, and 4 bases had no gene match. The CDR3 DNA is TGTGCCAGCAGCCCAGTACTAGCGGGGTACAATGAGCAGTTCTTC. Its protein product is CASSPVLAGYNEQFF.